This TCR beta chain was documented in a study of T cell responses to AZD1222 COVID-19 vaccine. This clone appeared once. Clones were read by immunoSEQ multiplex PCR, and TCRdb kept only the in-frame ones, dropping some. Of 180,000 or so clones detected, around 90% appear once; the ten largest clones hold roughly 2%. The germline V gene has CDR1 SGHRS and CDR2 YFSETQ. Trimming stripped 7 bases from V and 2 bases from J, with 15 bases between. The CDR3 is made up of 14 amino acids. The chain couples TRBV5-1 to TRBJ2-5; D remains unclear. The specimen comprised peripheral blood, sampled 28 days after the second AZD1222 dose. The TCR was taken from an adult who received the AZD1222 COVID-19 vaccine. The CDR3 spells CASSPAASQETQYF. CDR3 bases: TGCGCCAGCTCCCCGGCGGCCTCACAAGAGACCCAGTACTTC.